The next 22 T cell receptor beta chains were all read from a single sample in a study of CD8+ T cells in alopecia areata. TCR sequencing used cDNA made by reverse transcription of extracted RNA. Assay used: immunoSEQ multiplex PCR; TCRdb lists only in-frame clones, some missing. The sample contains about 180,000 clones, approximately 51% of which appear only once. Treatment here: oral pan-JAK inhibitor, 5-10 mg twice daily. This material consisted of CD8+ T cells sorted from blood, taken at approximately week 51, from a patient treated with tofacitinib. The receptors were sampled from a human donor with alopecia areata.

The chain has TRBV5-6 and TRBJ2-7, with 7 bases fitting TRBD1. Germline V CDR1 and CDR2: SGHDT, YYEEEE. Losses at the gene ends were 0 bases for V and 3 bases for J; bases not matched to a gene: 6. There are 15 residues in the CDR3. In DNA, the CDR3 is TGTGCCAGCAGCTTGGAGACAGGGTACGGCTACGAGCAGTACTTC. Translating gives CASSLETGYGYEQYF.

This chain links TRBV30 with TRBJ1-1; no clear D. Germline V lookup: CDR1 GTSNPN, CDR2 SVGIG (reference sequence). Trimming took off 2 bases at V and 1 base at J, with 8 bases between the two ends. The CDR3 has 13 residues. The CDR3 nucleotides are TGTGCCTGGAGTTGGAATACGAACACTGAAGCTTTCTTT. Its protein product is CAWSWNTNTEAFF.

CDR3 in DNA: TGTGCCAGCAGCGGGGCCTACGAGCAGTACTTC. It encodes CASSGAYEQYF. The chain is built from TRBV5-4 and TRBJ2-7; no reliable D call. The CDR3 covers 11 residues. The germline gives CDR1 SGHNT, CDR2 YYREEE (reference sequence). Between the trimmed V and J ends, which lost 4 bases and 2 bases, there was a span of 4 bases.

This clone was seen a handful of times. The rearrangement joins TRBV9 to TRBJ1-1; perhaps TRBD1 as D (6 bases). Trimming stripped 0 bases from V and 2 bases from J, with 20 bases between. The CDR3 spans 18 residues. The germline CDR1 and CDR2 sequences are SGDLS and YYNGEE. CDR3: CASSVAPSRGQINTEAFF. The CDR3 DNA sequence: TGTGCCAGCAGCGTAGCCCCCAGCCGGGGGCAGATCAACACTGAAGCTTTCTTT. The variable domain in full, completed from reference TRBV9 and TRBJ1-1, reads DSGVTQTPKHLITATGQRVTLRCSPRSGDLSVYWYQQSLDQGLQFLIQYYNGEERAKGNILERFSAQQFPDLHSELNLSSLELGDSALYFCASSVAPSRGQINTEAFFGQGTRLTVV.

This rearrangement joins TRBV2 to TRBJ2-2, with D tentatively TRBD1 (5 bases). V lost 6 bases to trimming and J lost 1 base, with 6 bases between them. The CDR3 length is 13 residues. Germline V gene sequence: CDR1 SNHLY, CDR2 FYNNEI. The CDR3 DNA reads TGTGCCAGCAGGACAGTGAACACCGGGGAGCTGTTTTTT. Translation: CASRTVNTGELFF.

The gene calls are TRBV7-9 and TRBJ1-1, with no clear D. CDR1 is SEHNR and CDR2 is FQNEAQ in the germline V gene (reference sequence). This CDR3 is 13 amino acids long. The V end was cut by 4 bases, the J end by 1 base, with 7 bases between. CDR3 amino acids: CASSSAQNTEAFF. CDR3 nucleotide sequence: TGTGCCAGCAGCTCAGCCCAGAACACTGAAGCTTTCTTT.

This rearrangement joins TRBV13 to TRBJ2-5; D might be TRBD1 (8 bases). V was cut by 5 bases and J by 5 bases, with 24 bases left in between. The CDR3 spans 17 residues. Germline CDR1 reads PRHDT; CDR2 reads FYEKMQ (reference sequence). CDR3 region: CASSEYGQGGGYETQYF. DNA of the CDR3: TGTGCCAGCAGCGAATATGGACAGGGAGGGGGTTATGAGACCCAGTACTTC.

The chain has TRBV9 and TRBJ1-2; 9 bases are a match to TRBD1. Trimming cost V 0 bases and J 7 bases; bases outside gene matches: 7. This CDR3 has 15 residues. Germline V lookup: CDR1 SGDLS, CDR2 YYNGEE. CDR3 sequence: CASSVALDRGGGYTF. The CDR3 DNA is TGTGCCAGCAGCGTAGCCCTGGACAGGGGCGGTGGCTACACCTTC.

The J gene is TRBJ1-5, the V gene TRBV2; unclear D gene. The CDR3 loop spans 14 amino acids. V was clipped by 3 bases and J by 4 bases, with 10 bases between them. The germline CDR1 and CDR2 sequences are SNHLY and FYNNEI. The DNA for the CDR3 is TGTGCCAGCAGTGACCAGCGCAGGAATCAGCCCCAGCATTTT. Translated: CASSDQRRNQPQHF.

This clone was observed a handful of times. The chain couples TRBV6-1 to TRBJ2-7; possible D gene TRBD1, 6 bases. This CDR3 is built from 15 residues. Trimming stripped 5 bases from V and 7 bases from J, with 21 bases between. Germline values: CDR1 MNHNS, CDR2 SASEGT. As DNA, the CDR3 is TGTGCCAGCAGTCCCGCCAGGGGCGATAGAGGGGAGCAGTACTTC. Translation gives CASSPARGDRGEQYF.

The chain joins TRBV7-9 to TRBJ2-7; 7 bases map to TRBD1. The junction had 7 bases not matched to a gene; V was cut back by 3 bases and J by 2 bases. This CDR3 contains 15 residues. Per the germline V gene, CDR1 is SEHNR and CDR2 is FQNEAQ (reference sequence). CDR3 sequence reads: CASSLPSGQTYEQYF. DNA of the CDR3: TGTGCCAGCAGCTTGCCCTCGGGACAGACCTACGAGCAGTACTTC.

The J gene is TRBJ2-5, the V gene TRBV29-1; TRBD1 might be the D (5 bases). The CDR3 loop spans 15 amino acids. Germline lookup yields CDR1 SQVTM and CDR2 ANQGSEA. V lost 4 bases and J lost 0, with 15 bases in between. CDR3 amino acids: CSVVGAPSYQETQYF. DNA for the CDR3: TGCAGCGTTGTTGGGGCACCCTCGTACCAAGAGACCCAGTACTTC.

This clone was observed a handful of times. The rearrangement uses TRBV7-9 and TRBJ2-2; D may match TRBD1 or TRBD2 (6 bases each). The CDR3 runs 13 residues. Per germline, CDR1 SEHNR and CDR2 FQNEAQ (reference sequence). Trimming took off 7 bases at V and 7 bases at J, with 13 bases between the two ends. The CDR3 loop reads CASTGGRGGELFF. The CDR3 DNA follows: TGTGCCAGCACCGGGGGCAGAGGCGGGGAGCTGTTTTTT.

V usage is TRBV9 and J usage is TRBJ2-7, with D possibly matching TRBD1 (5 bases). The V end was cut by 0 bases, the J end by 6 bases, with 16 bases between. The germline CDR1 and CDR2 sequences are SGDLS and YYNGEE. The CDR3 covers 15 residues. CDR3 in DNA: TGTGCCAGCAGCGTAGAGTCCTCAGGGCTTGGCGAGCAGTACTTC. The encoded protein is CASSVESSGLGEQYF.

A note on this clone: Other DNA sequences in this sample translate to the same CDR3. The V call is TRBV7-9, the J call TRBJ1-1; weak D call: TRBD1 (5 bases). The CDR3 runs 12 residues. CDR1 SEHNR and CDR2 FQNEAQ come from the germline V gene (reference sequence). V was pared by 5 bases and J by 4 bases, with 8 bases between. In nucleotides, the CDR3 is TGTGCCAGCAGCCCTGGGGGCACTGAAGCTTTCTTT. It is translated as CASSPGGTEAFF. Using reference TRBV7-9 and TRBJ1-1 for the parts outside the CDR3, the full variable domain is DTGVSQNPRHKITKRGQNVTFRCDPISEHNRLYWYRQTLGQGPEFLTYFQNEAQLEKSRLLSDRFSAERPKGSFSTLEIQRTEQGDSAMYLCASSPGGTEAFFGQGTRLTVV.

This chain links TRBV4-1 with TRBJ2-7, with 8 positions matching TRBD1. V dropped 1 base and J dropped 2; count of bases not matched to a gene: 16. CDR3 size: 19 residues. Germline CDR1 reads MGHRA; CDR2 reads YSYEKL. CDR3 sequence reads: CASSQAHRRSGTGTYEQYF. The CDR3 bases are TGCGCCAGCAGCCAAGCCCATCGAAGATCCGGGACAGGAACCTACGAGCAGTACTTC.

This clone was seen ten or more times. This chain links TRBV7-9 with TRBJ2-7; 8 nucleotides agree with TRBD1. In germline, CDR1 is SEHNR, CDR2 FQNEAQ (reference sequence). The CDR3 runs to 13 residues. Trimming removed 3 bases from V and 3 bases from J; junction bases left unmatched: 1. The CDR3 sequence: CASSFGTGYEQYF. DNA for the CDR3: TGTGCCAGCAGCTTTGGGACAGGCTACGAGCAGTACTTC.

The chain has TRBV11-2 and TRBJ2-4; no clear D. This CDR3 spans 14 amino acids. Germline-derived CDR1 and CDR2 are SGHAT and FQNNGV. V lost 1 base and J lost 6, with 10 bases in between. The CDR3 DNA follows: TGTGCCAGCAGCTTAGCCCTCAGAAGAAACATTCAGTACTTC. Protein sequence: CASSLALRRNIQYF.

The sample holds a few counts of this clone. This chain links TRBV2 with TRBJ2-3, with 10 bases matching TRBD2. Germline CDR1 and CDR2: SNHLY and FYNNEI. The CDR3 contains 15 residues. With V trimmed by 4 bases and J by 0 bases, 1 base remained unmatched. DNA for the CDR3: TGTGCCAGCAGTGGGACTAGCGGTAGCACAGATACGCAGTATTTT. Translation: CASSGTSGSTDTQYF.

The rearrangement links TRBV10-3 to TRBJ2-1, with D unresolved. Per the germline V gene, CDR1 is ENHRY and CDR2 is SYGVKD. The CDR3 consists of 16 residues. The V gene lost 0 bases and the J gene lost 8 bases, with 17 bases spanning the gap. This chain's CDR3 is CAISESESAFGDEQFF. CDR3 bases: TGTGCCATCAGTGAGTCGGAATCCGCCTTCGGCGATGAGCAGTTCTTC.

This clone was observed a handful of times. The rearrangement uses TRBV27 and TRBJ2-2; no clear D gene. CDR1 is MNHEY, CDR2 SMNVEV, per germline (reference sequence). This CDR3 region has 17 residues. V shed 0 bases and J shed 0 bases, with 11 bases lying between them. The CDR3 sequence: CASSLSIQPANTGELFF. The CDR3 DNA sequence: TGTGCCAGCAGTTTATCGATACAGCCTGCGAACACCGGGGAGCTGTTTTTT.

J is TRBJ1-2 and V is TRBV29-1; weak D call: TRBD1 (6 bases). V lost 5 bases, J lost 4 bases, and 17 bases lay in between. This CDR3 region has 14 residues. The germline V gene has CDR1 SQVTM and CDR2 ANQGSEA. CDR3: CSVKDREAGYGYTF. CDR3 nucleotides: TGCAGCGTTAAGGACAGAGAAGCTGGCTATGGCTACACCTTC.